Reported below is one TCR beta chain. CDR1 is LGHDT and CDR2 is YNNKEL in the germline V gene (reference sequence). The V segment lost 1 base and the J segment 3 bases; nucleotides outside the gene matches: 5. The CDR3 is made up of 15 amino acids. The data stem from a study of blood T cell repertoires in COVID-19. Generated by immunoSEQ multiplex PCR, the TCRdb table keeps only in-frame clones and is missing some. The data hold some 150,000 clones, with approximately 80% observed a single time. This TCR derives from a human donor in a cohort sampled during active COVID-19. The rearrangement links TRBV3-1 (or the pseudogene TRBV3-2) to TRBJ2-7; 8 positions match TRBD2. The sequencing sample was made of peripheral blood. Written as DNA, the CDR3 is TGTGCCAGCAGCCAAGTTCTTAGCGGGAACTACGAGCAGTACTTC. Its translation: CASSQVLSGNYEQYF.